The T cell receptor (beta chain) described here comes from a study of T-cell memory formation after mild COVID-19. TCRdb re-called the 5' RACE reads with MiXCR, one entry per CDR3 protein. The table shows roughly 500,000 distinct CDR3 sequences, with around 21% occurring only once. This clonotype was seen a few times. Sequencing used PBMCs or a T cell subset sorted from them (not recorded which). The TCR originated in an adult woman who had mild COVID-19 (a few samples of this study predate the infection). Cell type and time point are not known.

CDR3 sequence: CASSQEKAGGELFF. The CDR3, as DNA: TGCGCCAGCAGCCAGGAAAAAGCTGGCGGGGAGCTGTTTTTT. The chain is built from TRBV4-3 and TRBJ2-2; the D is unclear. The CDR3 is 14 amino acids. The V and J ends lost 3 bases and 7 bases respectively, with 12 bases between them. Per the germline V gene, CDR1 is LGHNA and CDR2 is YSLEER.